This passage covers 6 T cell receptor beta chains from one sample sequenced in a study of T cells after yellow fever vaccination. TCRdb re-called the 5' RACE reads with MiXCR, one entry per CDR3 protein. The sample contains a few hundred thousand distinct CDR3 sequences, 8.7% of which appear only once. Sequencing used PBMCs, obtained on the day of the first yellow fever vaccination. The receptor set was obtained from a man aged 18 to 30 who received the YFV17D yellow fever vaccine.

This rearrangement joins TRBV7-2 to TRBJ2-4; 8 bases map to TRBD2. CDR3 size: 12 residues. V trimming: 2 bases; J trimming: 16 bases; junction bases outside the gene matches: 7. Germline assignment: CDR1 SGHTA and CDR2 FQGNSA. The chain's CDR3 is CASSLSLAGPYF. The CDR3 coding sequence is TGTGCCAGCAGCTTAAGTCTAGCGGGCCCCTACTTC.

This clonotype was observed a handful of times. The rearrangement links TRBV5-6 to TRBJ1-1; D perhaps matches TRBD1 (6 bases). The CDR3 covers 15 residues. The V gene lost 2 bases and the J gene lost 1 base, with 12 bases spanning the gap. CDR1 is SGHDT and CDR2 is YYEEEE in the germline V gene. Here the CDR3 reads CASSLPGHPNTEAFF. CDR3 DNA: TGTGCCAGCAGCTTACCGGGACACCCGAACACTGAAGCTTTCTTT.

This clonotype came up many times. The chain is built from TRBV15 and TRBJ2-2, with D perhaps TRBD1 (5 bases). V lost 0 bases and J lost 3, with 8 bases in between. This CDR3 spans 15 amino acids. Germline CDR1 and CDR2: LNHNV and YYDKDF (reference sequence). CDR3 DNA sequence: TGTGCCACCAGCAGAGATCTCAGGGACACCGGGGAGCTGTTTTTT. Amino acid sequence: CATSRDLRDTGELFF.

This clonotype came up a few times. The chain is built from TRBV7-9 and TRBJ2-1; TRBD2 matches at 7 bases. This CDR3 has 14 residues. From germline, CDR1 is SEHNR and CDR2 FQNEAQ (reference sequence). With V trimmed by 4 bases and J by 5 bases, 5 bases remained unmatched. CDR3 sequence reads: CASSSLGLDNEQFF. In DNA, the CDR3 is TGTGCCAGCAGCTCCCTTGGACTAGACAATGAGCAGTTCTTC.

In this sample, this clonotype turned up a few times. V usage is TRBV6-5 and J usage is TRBJ1-1; D remains unclear. CDR1 MNHEY and CDR2 SVGAGI come from the germline V gene. V was clipped by 6 bases and J by 3 bases, with 5 bases between them. This CDR3 spans 11 amino acids. The CDR3 DNA sequence: TGTGCCAGCAGACAAGACACTGAAGCTTTCTTT. Translating gives CASRQDTEAFF.

This clonotype has a handful of counts. V gene TRBV7-2 combines with J gene TRBJ1-3; unclear D gene. The CDR3 length is 12 residues. Deletions cut 5 bases from V and 0 bases from J, with 2 bases between. Germline V lookup: CDR1 SGHTA, CDR2 FQGNSA. CDR3 coding DNA: TGTGCCAGCAGCAACTCTGGAAACACCATATATTTT. This gives the protein CASSNSGNTIYF.